Sequencing of this T cell receptor (beta chain) was carried out in a study of shared clonotypes between healthy human individuals. Splitting of each subset's genomic DNA was done evenly across several immunoSEQ plates. Clones were sequenced by immunoSEQ multiplex PCR, and TCRdb holds only the in-frame ones, with some missing. Of roughly 490,000 clones in the sample, 70% to 80% are singletons; the top ten hold 9.5% to 15%. Germline V gene data show CDR1 as KGHSH and CDR2 as LQKENI. This CDR3 region has 16 residues. The J segment lost 5 bases and the V segment lost 2 bases, leaving 10 bases of the junction unmatched. Approximately 90 million PBMCs were counted before genomic DNA extraction.

The J gene is TRBJ1-1, the V gene TRBV18, with 8 nucleotides matching TRBD1. Specimen: PBMCs. The source is a woman in her thirties or forties in good health. Some clones in this sample may be carry-over from other donors' samples. The CDR3 region is CASSPDSGGAFTEAFF. The CDR3 nucleotides read TGTGCCAGCTCACCAGATTCAGGGGGCGCATTTACTGAAGCTTTCTTT.